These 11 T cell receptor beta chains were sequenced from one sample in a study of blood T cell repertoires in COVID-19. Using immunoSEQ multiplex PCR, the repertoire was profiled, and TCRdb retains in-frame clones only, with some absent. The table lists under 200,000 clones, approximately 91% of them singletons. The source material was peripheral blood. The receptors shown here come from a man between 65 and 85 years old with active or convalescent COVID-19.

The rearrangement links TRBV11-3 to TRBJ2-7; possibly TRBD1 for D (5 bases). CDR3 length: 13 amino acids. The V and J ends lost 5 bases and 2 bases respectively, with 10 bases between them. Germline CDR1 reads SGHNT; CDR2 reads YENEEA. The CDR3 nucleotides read TGTGCCAGCAGCCCAGGGCCCACCTACGAGCAGTACTTC. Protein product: CASSPGPTYEQYF.

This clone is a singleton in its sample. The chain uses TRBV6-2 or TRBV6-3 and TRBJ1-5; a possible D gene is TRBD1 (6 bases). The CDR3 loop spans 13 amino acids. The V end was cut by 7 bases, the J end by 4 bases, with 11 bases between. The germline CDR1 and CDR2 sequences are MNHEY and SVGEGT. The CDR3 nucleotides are TGTGCCAGCACCCCGACAGGAAATCAGCCCCAGCATTTT. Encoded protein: CASTPTGNQPQHF.

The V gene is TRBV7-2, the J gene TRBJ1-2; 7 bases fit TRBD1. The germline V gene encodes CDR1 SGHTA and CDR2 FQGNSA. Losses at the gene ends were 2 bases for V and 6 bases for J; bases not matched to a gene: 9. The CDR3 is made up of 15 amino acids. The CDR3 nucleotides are TGTGCCAGCAGCTTATCGGTGACAGGGCGTAATGGCTACACCTTC. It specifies CASSLSVTGRNGYTF.

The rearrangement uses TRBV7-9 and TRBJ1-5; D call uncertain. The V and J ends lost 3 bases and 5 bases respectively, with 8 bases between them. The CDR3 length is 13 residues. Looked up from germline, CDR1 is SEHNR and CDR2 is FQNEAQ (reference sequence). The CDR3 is CASSLRGDQPQHF. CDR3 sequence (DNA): TGTGCCAGCAGCTTGCGCGGAGATCAGCCCCAGCATTTT.

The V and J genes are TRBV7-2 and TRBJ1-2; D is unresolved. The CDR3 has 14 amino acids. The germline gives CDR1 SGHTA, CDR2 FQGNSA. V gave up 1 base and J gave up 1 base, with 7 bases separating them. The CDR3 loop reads CASSLGGNNYGYTF. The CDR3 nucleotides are TGTGCCAGCAGCTTAGGAGGAAATAACTATGGCTACACCTTC.

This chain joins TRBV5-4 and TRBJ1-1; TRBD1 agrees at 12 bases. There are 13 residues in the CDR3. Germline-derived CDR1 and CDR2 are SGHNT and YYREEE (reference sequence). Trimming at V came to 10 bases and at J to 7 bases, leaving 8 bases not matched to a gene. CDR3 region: CAAEGQGASEAFF. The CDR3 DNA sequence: TGTGCCGCCGAGGGACAGGGGGCAAGTGAAGCTTTCTTT.

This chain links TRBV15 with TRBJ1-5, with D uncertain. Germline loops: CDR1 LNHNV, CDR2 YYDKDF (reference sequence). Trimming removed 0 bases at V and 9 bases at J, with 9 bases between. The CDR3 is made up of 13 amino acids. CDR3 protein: CATSRDEGWPQHF. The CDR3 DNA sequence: TGTGCCACCAGCAGAGATGAGGGCTGGCCCCAGCATTTT.

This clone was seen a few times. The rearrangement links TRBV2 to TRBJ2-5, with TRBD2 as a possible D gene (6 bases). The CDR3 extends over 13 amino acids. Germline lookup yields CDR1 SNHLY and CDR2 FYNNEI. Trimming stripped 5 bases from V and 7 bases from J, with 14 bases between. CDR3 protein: CASSFDDGGTQYF. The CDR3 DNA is TGTGCCAGCAGTTTCGACGACGGGGGGACCCAGTACTTC.

CDR3 in DNA: TGCGCCAGCAGCCAATCCCCTCTAGCGGGAGGGCCGGGCGAGCAGTACTTC. Amino acid sequence: CASSQSPLAGGPGEQYF. The V call is TRBV4-3, the J call TRBJ2-7, with TRBD2 identical over 12 bases. With V trimmed by 2 bases and J by 6 bases, 11 bases remained unmatched. CDR3 length: 17 amino acids. Looked up from germline, CDR1 is LGHNA and CDR2 is YSLEER.

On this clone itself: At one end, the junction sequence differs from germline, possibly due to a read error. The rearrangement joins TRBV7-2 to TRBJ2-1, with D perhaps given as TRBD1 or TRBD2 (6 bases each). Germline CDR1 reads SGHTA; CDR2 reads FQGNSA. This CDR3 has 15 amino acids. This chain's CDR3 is CASSVAVSGANEQFF. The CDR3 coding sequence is TGTGCCAGCAGCGTAGCGGTGTCAGGGGCTAATGAGCAGTTCTTC.

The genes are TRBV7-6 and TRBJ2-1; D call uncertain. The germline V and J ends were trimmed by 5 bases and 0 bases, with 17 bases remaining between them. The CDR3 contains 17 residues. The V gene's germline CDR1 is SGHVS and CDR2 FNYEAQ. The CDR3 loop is CASSPPLSGSSYNEQFF. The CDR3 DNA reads TGTGCCAGCAGCCCTCCCCTTTCGGGTAGCTCCTACAATGAGCAGTTCTTC.